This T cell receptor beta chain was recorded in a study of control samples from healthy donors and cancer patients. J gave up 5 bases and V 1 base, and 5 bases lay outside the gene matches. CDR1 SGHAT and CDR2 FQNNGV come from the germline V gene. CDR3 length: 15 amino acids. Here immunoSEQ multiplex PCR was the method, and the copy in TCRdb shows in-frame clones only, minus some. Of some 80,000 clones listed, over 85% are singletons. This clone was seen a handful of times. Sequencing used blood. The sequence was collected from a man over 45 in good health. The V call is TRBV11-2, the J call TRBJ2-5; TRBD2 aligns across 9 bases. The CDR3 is CASSLGGGGAETQYF. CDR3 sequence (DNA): TGTGCCAGCAGCTTAGGGGGCGGGGGGGCGGAGACCCAGTACTTC. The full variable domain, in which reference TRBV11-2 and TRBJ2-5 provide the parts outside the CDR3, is EAGVAQSPRYKIIEKRQSVAFWCNPISGHATLYWYQQILGQGPKLLIQFQNNGVVDDSQLPKDRFSAERLKGVDSTLKIQPAKLEDSAVYLCASSLGGGGAETQYFGPGTRLLVL.